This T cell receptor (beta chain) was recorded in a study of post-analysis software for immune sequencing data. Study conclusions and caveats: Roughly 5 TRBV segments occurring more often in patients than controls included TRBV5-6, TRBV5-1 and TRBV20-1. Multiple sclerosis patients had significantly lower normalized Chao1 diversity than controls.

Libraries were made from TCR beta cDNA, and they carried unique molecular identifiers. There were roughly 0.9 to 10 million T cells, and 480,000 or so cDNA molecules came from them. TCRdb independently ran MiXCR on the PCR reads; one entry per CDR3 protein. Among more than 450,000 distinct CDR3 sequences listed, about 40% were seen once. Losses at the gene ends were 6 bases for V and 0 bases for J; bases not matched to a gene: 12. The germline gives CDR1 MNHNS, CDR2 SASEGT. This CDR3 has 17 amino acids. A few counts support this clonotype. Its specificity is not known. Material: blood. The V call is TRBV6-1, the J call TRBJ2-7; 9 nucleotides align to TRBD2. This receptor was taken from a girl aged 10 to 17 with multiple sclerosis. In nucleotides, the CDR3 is TGTGCCAGCAGAGAAAATCCCCTAGCGGGGACCTCCTACGAGCAGTACTTC. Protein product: CASRENPLAGTSYEQYF.